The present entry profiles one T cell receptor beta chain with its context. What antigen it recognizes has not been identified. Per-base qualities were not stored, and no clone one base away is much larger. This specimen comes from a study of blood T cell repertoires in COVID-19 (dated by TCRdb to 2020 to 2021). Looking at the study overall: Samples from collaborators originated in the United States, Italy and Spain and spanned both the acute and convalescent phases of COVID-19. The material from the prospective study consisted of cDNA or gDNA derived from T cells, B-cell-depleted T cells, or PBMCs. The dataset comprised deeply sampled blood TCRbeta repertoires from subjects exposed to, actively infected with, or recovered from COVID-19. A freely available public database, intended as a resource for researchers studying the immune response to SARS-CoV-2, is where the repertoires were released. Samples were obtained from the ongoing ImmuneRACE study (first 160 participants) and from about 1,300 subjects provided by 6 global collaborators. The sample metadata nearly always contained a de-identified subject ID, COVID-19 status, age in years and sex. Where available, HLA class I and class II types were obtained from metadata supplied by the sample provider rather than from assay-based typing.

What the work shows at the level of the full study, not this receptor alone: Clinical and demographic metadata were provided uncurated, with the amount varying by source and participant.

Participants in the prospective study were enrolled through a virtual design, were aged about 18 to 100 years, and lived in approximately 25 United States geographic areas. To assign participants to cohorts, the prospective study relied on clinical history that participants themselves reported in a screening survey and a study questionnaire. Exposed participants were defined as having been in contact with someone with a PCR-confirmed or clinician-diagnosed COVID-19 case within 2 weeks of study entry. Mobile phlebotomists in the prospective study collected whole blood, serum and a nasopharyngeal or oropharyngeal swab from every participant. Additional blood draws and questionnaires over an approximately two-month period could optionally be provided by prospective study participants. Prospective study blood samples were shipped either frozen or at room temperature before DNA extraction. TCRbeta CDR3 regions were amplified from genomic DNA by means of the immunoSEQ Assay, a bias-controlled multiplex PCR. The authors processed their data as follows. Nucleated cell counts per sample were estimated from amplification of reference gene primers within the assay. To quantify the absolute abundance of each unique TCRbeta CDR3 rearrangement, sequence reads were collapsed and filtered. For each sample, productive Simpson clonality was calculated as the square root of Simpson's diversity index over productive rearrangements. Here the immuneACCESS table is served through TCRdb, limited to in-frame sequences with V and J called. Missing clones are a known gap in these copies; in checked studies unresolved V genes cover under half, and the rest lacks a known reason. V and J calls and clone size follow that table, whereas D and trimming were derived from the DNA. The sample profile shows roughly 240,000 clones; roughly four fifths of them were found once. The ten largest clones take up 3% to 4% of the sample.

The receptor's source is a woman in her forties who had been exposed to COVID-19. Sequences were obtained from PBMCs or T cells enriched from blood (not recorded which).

The DNA is TGCAGCGTTGAAGATACGAGGGGGGGAGTATGGGACGGCTACACCTTC. Translated, this is CSVEDTRGGVWDGYTF. The chain uses TRBV29-1 and TRBJ1-2; the D gene is perhaps TRBD1, on 6 matching bases. Measured from the cysteine to the phenylalanine, the CDR3 is 16 residues long. Only the CDR3 DNA stays, 48 bases, in frame from base 1. Trimming costs V 0 bases and J 8 bases, and their ends lie 22 bases apart. The germline V gene specifies SQVTM as CDR1 and ANQGSEA as CDR2. The full variable domain, with segments outside the CDR3 supplied by the reference TRBV29-1 and TRBJ1-2 proteins, appears as SAVISQKPSRDICQRGTSLTIQCQVDSQVTMMFWYRQQPGQSLTLIATANQGSEATYESGFVIDKFPISRPNLTFSTLTVSNMSPEDSSIYLCSVEDTRGGVWDGYTFGSGTRLTVV.